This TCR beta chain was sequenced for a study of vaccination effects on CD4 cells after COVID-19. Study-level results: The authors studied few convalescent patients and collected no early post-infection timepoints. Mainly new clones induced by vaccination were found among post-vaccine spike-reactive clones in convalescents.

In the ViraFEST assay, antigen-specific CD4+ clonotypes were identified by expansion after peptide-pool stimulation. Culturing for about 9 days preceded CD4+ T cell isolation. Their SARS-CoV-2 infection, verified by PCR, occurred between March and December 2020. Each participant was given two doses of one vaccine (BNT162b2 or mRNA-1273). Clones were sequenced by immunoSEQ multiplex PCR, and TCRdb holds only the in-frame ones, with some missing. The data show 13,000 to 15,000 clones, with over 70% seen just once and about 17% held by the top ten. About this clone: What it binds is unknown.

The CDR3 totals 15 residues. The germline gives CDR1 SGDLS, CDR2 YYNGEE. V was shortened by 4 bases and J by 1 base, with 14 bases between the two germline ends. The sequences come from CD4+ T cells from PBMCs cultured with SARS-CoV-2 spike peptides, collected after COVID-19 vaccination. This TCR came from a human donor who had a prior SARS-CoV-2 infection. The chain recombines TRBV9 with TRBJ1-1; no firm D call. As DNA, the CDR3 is TGTGCCAGCAGCCCCCAGGCTCAAGGGAACACTGAAGCTTTCTTT. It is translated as CASSPQAQGNTEAFF. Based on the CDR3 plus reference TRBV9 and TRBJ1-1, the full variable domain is DSGVTQTPKHLITATGQRVTLRCSPRSGDLSVYWYQQSLDQGLQFLIQYYNGEERAKGNILERFSAQQFPDLHSELNLSSLELGDSALYFCASSPQAQGNTEAFFGQGTRLTVV.